This TCR beta chain was identified in a study of blood T cells in healthy people across ages. With a J-beta primer mix and a sample-barcoded 5' primer, a second PCR ran roughly 6 to 12 cycles. The yield of each sample was at least 2.5 million CDR3-containing paired-end reads. TCRdb re-called the 5' RACE reads with MiXCR, one entry per CDR3 protein. The sample has about 1.1 million distinct CDR3 sequences; roughly two fifths are singletons. As for this clonotype: Its target is unknown. The germline gene is not matched at one end of the junction; a read error may be the cause.

Study-level results: Lack of knowledge of donor CMV status possibly confounded expanded clonotype changes. As age increased, TCR beta diversity per million T cells fell in a roughly linear fashion. Greater diversity and more naive CD4+ cells were seen in long-lived donors than in aged donors.

The germline V gene has CDR1 MNHEY and CDR2 SMNVEV (reference sequence). This CDR3 comprises 16 residues. This clonotype originated in a man between 18 and 29 years old in good health. Sample: blood. The chain has TRBV27 and TRBJ2-1; 7 bases are a match to TRBD1. CDR3 bases: TGTGCCAACAGTTTAATTAGGGCGACAGGGCCCAATGAGCAGTTCTTC. It yields the protein CANSLIRATGPNEQFF.